The 20 T cell receptor beta chains below were found in one sample sequenced in a study of blood T cell repertoires in COVID-19. Method: immunoSEQ multiplex PCR; TCRdb's copy keeps in-frame clones and lacks some. The data show about 160,000 clones, around 80% seen once. Sequencing used peripheral blood. Receptors were obtained from a woman older than 75 with acute or convalescent COVID-19.

The rearrangement joins TRBV11-3 to TRBJ1-3; TRBD1 agrees at 10 bases. Unmatched junction bases numbered 16, after V lost 6 bases and J lost 2 bases. Germline V lookup: CDR1 SGHNT, CDR2 YENEEA. The CDR3 length is 19 residues. This CDR3 reads CASRNRDRGMEEAGNTIYF. DNA for the CDR3: TGTGCCAGCAGAAACCGGGACAGGGGCATGGAAGAGGCTGGAAACACCATATATTTT.

Only one count was recorded for this clone. The chain links TRBV4-1 to TRBJ1-3; 9 bases map to TRBD1. The CDR3 length is 17 residues. In germline, CDR1 is MGHRA, CDR2 YSYEKL. V was clipped by 0 bases and J by 2 bases; unmatched bases: 5. The CDR3 DNA sequence: TGCGCCAGCAGCCAAGATCTAGACAGGGGGACTGGAAACACCATATATTTT. It specifies CASSQDLDRGTGNTIYF.

This clone appeared a few times. V and J are TRBV9 and TRBJ1-6; TRBD1 aligns across 9 bases. Germline V gene lookup returns CDR1 SGDLS and CDR2 YYNGEE. The CDR3 runs 15 residues. J gave up 7 bases and V 3 bases, and 5 bases lay outside the gene matches. The CDR3 here is CASSGQGEHNSPLHF. The CDR3 nucleotides are TGTGCCAGCAGCGGACAGGGGGAACACAATTCACCCCTCCACTTT.

The rearrangement links TRBV27 to TRBJ2-7; TRBD2 matches 9 bases. This CDR3 is built from 15 residues. The ends lost 5 bases at V and 0 bases at J; junction bases unmatched: 5. Germline assignment: CDR1 MNHEY and CDR2 SMNVEV (reference sequence). CDR3 amino acids: CASSLAGLSSYEQYF. CDR3 coding DNA: TGTGCCAGCAGTCTAGCGGGATTGAGCTCCTACGAGCAGTACTTC.

About this clone: The same CDR3 is also encoded by other DNA sequences in this sample. In DNA, the CDR3 is TGTGCCAGCAGTTACCGCGGGGGCACATACAATGAGCAGTTCTTC. Amino acids: CASSYRGGTYNEQFF. V and J are TRBV6-5 and TRBJ2-1; tentative D call: TRBD2 (7 bases). This CDR3 is built from 15 residues. Between the trimmed V and J ends, which lost 2 bases and 4 bases, there was a span of 12 bases. Germline V gives CDR1 MNHEY, CDR2 SVGAGI.

The chain joins TRBV2 to TRBJ1-5; D perhaps matches TRBD1 (6 bases). The CDR3 sequence is 14 residues long. V was shortened by 4 bases and J by 7 bases, with 14 bases between the two germline ends. Germline CDR1 is SNHLY and CDR2 is FYNNEI. The CDR3 reads CASSVGQSWQPQHF. CDR3 DNA: TGTGCCAGCAGTGTCGGACAGTCCTGGCAGCCCCAGCATTTT.

V and J are TRBV5-4 and TRBJ1-2, with D unresolved. Germline CDR1 is SGHNT and CDR2 is YYREEE (reference sequence). The CDR3 has 14 residues. The ends were cut back, 0 bases at V and 8 bases at J, with 14 bases in the middle. In DNA, the CDR3 is TGTGCCAGCAGCTTGGAGTCTGGGAGGGCAGGCTACACCTTC. Translating gives CASSLESGRAGYTF.

V usage is TRBV28 and J usage is TRBJ1-3; D call uncertain. This CDR3 spans 14 amino acids. V lost 3 bases and J 3 bases, leaving 9 bases between the germline ends. Germline CDR1 reads MDHEN; CDR2 reads SYDVKM. The CDR3 spells CASSFMAFGNTIYF. The CDR3 DNA reads TGTGCCAGCAGTTTCATGGCATTTGGAAACACCATATATTTT.

The rearrangement links TRBV10-1 to TRBJ1-4, with 8 bases aligning to TRBD1. The CDR3 has 13 amino acids. Germline lookup yields CDR1 WNHNN and CDR2 SYGVQD (reference sequence). V gave up 0 bases and J gave up 13 bases; unmatched junction bases: 4. The CDR3, as DNA: TGCGCCAGCAGTGAGTCACCGGACAGGGCACTGTTTTTT. Protein product: CASSESPDRALFF.

The rearrangement links TRBV29-1 to TRBJ2-5; 9 bases match TRBD2. The ends lost 4 bases at V and 5 bases at J; junction bases unmatched: 8. Germline CDR1 and CDR2: SQVTM and ANQGSEA. The CDR3 has 14 residues. CDR3 nucleotides: TGCAGCGTTGTGACTAGCGGCTCCTCGGAGACCCAGTACTTC. Its translation: CSVVTSGSSETQYF.

This sequence joins TRBV5-1 and TRBJ1-4; D gene ambiguous. The V end lost 2 bases, the J end lost 3 bases, and 11 bases lay between the germline ends. The germline CDR1 and CDR2 sequences are SGHRS and YFSETQ. The CDR3 spans 15 residues. The CDR3 sequence is CASSLTPGANEKLFF. For the CDR3, the DNA is TGCGCCAGCAGCTTAACCCCCGGAGCTAATGAAAAACTGTTTTTT.

The chain carries TRBV5-1 and TRBJ2-2; 8 bases are a match to TRBD2. Per germline, CDR1 SGHRS and CDR2 YFSETQ. V trimming: 1 base; J trimming: 4 bases; junction bases outside the gene matches: 9. This CDR3 has 17 amino acids. Written as DNA, the CDR3 is TGCGCCAGCAGCTTGTTCCTCGCGGGAGGTTCCACCGGGGAGCTGTTTTTT. Translation gives CASSLFLAGGSTGELFF.

As DNA, the CDR3 is TGTGCCAGCAGCCCGGACTCTTCGATGGGCCAGAATGAGCAGTTCTTC. Its protein is CASSPDSSMGQNEQFF. The chain is built from TRBV3-1 (or the pseudogene TRBV3-2) and TRBJ2-1; perhaps TRBD2 as D (5 bases). This CDR3 is 16 amino acids long. Per germline, CDR1 LGHDT and CDR2 YNNKEL (reference sequence). The V and J ends lost 4 bases and 7 bases respectively, with 20 bases between them.

DNA for the CDR3: TGTGCCAGCACCAGACAGGAGGTGAATTCACCCCTCCACTTT. Translated, it gives CASTRQEVNSPLHF. The chain links TRBV6-6 to TRBJ1-6; the D gene is possibly TRBD1 (6 bases). CDR3 length: 14 amino acids. Per germline, CDR1 MNHNY and CDR2 SVGAGI (reference sequence). V lost 7 bases and J 7 bases, leaving 14 bases between the germline ends.

This clone was found a few times. The chain combines TRBV11-2 with TRBJ2-3; 9 bases align to TRBD2. The CDR3 totals 16 residues. CDR1 and CDR2 (germline): SGHAT, FQNNGV. The V and J ends lost 5 bases and 2 bases, in that order; junction bases with no gene match: 8. CDR3 in amino acids: CASSPQSGRNTDTQYF. The CDR3, as DNA: TGTGCCAGCAGCCCGCAGAGCGGGAGGAACACAGATACGCAGTATTTT.

This rearrangement joins TRBV6-1 to TRBJ2-1, with 9 bases aligning to TRBD2. The J segment lost 6 bases and the V segment lost 4 bases, leaving 10 bases of the junction unmatched. Germline CDR1 and CDR2: MNHNS and SASEGT. The CDR3 has 16 residues. CDR3 nucleotides: TGTGCCAGCAGTGTAACCTTAGCGGGAGTTTCCAATGAGCAGTTCTTC. This translates into CASSVTLAGVSNEQFF.

CDR3 bases: TGCGCCAGCAGTCAGATGAACACTGAAGCTTTCTTT. It translates to CASSQMNTEAFF. This chain connects TRBV10-1 to TRBJ1-1; D call uncertain. Germline CDR1 and CDR2: WNHNN and SYGVQD (reference sequence). The V end lost 5 bases, the J end lost 0 bases, and 4 bases lay between the germline ends. CDR3 size: 12 residues.

The gene calls are TRBV18 and TRBJ1-1; no reliable D call. V was trimmed by 6 bases and J by 4 bases, leaving 12 bases between them. Germline assignment: CDR1 KGHSH and CDR2 LQKENI. The CDR3 spans 13 residues. DNA for the CDR3: TGTGCCAGCTCTCCAAGCTCTTTCACTGAAGCTTTCTTT. This encodes CASSPSSFTEAFF.

The chain links TRBV4-3 to TRBJ2-1; weak D call: TRBD2 (6 bases). This CDR3 has 16 amino acids. V lost 0 bases to trimming and J lost 4 bases, with 13 bases between them. Looked up from germline, CDR1 is LGHNA and CDR2 is YSLEER. The CDR3 loop reads CASSQDAVAVYNEQFF. The CDR3 region has the DNA TGCGCCAGCAGCCAAGATGCGGTAGCGGTATACAATGAGCAGTTCTTC.

The genes are TRBV19 and TRBJ1-5; 8 bases are a match to TRBD1. With 1 base clipped from V and 7 bases from J, the junction kept 9 bases outside the gene matches. The length of the CDR3 is 16 residues. Germline CDR1 and CDR2: LNHDA and SQIVND (reference sequence). CDR3 nucleotides: TGTGCCAGTAGTATAGCCGGGACAGGAGTTCACCAGCCCCAGCATTTT. Its protein is CASSIAGTGVHQPQHF.